This is a list of T cell receptor beta chains from one sample in a study of blood T cell repertoires in COVID-19. Produced via immunoSEQ multiplex PCR; TCRdb's table is partial and in-frame only. The sample has roughly 170,000 clones, just under 90% seen once. Input material: peripheral blood. Receptors were obtained from a woman younger than 35 who had recovered from COVID-19. CDR3s include the opening cysteine and the closing phenylalanine or tryptophan. Each record gives: V gene, D gene, clone size, J gene, CDR3 protein, CDR3 DNA. The D gene is left open where the match is weak. A clone size is listed for some rows: how often the clone was seen (once, few, many), or a class if it is expanded.

TRBV4-3	TRBD2	.	TRBJ2-5	CASSEEVAGQETQYF	TGCGCCAGCAGCGAGGAGGTAGCGGGTCAAGAGACCCAGTACTTC
TRBV6-4	TRBD1	.	TRBJ2-1	CASRPGTGRNEQFF	TGTGCCAGCAGACCAGGGACAGGGAGGAATGAGCAGTTCTTC
TRBV12-5	.	.	TRBJ2-1	CASGPRDNEQFF	TGTGCTAGTGGTCCCAGGGACAATGAGCAGTTCTTC
TRBV25-1	TRBD1	.	TRBJ1-2	CASSGQGDFFGYTF	TGTGCCAGCAGTGGACAGGGAGACTTCTTTGGCTACACCTTC
TRBV7-2	.	.	TRBJ2-1	CASSSITTGSYNEQFF	TGTGCCAGCAGCTCAATCACCACCGGGAGCTACAATGAGCAGTTCTTC
TRBV19	.	few	TRBJ1-3	CASRMGHKGNTIYF	TGTGCCAGTAGAATGGGACACAAAGGAAACACCATATATTTT
TRBV5-1	.	once	TRBJ2-7	CASSWGQAYEQYF	TGCGCCAGCAGCTGGGGACAAGCCTACGAGCAGTACTTC
TRBV7-6	.	.	TRBJ1-1	CASSLFWAGLNTEAFF	TGTGCCAGCAGCTTATTTTGGGCAGGGTTGAACACTGAAGCTTTCTTT
TRBV20-1	TRBD1	.	TRBJ1-3	CSASQGVGNTIYF	TGCAGTGCTAGTCAGGGGGTGGGGAACACCATATATTTT
TRBV3-1/TRBV3-2	TRBD2	once	TRBJ2-2	CASSQTSGGPYGGELFF	TGTGCCAGCAGCCAAACTAGCGGGGGGCCATATGGCGGGGAGCTGTTTTTT
TRBV5-1	.	once	TRBJ1-1	CASSFREGNTEAFF	TGCGCCAGCAGCTTTAGGGAGGGGAACACTGAAGCTTTCTTT
TRBV29-1	.	.	TRBJ2-2	CSSYRGGTGELFF	TGCAGCTCGTATCGGGGTGGTACCGGGGAGCTGTTTTTT
TRBV6-2/TRBV6-3	.	once	TRBJ2-3	CASSYSLEVVYADTQYF	TGTGCCAGCAGTTACTCGCTGGAGGTCGTATACGCAGATACGCAGTATTTT
TRBV4-3	TRBD2	.	TRBJ2-1	CASSLGGGNEQFF	TGCGCCAGCAGCCTCGGGGGGGGAAATGAGCAGTTCTTC
TRBV10-1	.	.	TRBJ1-2	CASSECGGINYGYTF	TGCGCCAGCAGTGAGTGCGGGGGAATAAACTATGGCTACACCTTC
TRBV11-3	TRBD2	.	TRBJ2-2	CASSWEGGGELFF	TGTGCCAGCAGCTGGGAGGGAGGCGGGGAGCTGTTTTTT
TRBV6-1	.	.	TRBJ2-1	CASSEWAVNEQFF	TGTGCCAGCAGTGAATGGGCCGTTAATGAGCAGTTCTTC
TRBV7-9	.	.	TRBJ1-4	CASSLAQGPEKLFF	TGTGCCAGCAGCTTAGCGCAGGGCCCCGAAAAACTGTTTTTT
TRBV21-1	.	.	TRBJ2-1	CASNPDRGNEQFF	TGTGCCAGCAACCCAGACAGGGGAAATGAGCAGTTCTTC
TRBV6-1	TRBD1	.	TRBJ2-7	CASSEGDRGFNEQYF	TGTGCCAGCAGTGAAGGGGACAGGGGATTTAACGAGCAGTACTTC
TRBV19	TRBD1	.	TRBJ2-7	CASGDSHYEQYF	TGTGCCAGCGGGGACAGCCACTACGAGCAGTACTTC
TRBV7-8	.	many	TRBJ1-4	CASSLGGGLEKLFF	TGTGCCAGCAGCTTAGGCGGAGGACTTGAAAAACTGTTTTTT
TRBV19	TRBD1	.	TRBJ2-4	CASSPGRGQGTIAKNIQYF	TGTGCCAGTAGTCCCGGCCGTGGACAGGGGACAATAGCCAAAAACATTCAGTACTTC
TRBV27	TRBD2	.	TRBJ2-1	CASRVAGGGEQFF	TGTGCCAGCCGAGTAGCGGGAGGGGGTGAGCAGTTCTTC
TRBV18	.	.	TRBJ1-3	CASSPLDNSGNTIYF	TGTGCCAGCTCACCGCTGGACAACTCTGGAAACACCATATATTTT
TRBV2	.	.	TRBJ2-1	CASSDPGAEQFF	TGTGCCAGCAGTGACCCAGGGGCTGAGCAGTTCTTC
TRBV27	TRBD1	.	TRBJ1-3	CASSLTGGSGNTIYF	TGTGCCAGCAGTTTAACAGGGGGCTCTGGAAACACCATATATTTT
TRBV4-1	TRBD2	.	TRBJ2-4	CASSQVGSGMREAKNIQYF	TGCGCCAGCAGCCAAGTCGGTAGCGGGATGCGGGAGGCCAAAAACATTCAGTACTTC
TRBV11-2	TRBD2	.	TRBJ2-5	CASSLDWTSVETQYF	TGTGCCAGCAGCTTAGACTGGACTAGTGTGGAGACCCAGTACTTC
TRBV10-3	TRBD2	.	TRBJ2-3	CAISESEAGGREDTQYF	TGTGCCATCAGTGAGTCTGAAGCGGGGGGGCGTGAAGATACGCAGTATTTT
TRBV27	TRBD1	.	TRBJ1-5	CASSMTGMGNQPQHF	TGTGCCAGCAGTATGACAGGGATGGGGAATCAGCCCCAGCATTTT
TRBV4-3	.	.	TRBJ1-1	CASSQDPKWGRNTEAFF	TGCGCCAGCAGCCAAGATCCTAAGTGGGGCAGGAACACTGAAGCTTTCTTT
TRBV12-3/TRBV12-4	.	.	TRBJ2-5	CASSFAGAETQYF	TGTGCCAGCAGTTTTGCAGGGGCTGAGACCCAGTACTTC
TRBV6-6	TRBD2	few	TRBJ2-2	CASSPEGTSDFDGELFF	TGTGCCAGCAGTCCCGAGGGGACTAGCGATTTTGACGGGGAGCTGTTTTTT
TRBV4-3	.	.	TRBJ1-2	CASSQVVKWAGGYTF	TGCGCCAGCAGCCAAGTTGTGAAGTGGGCGGGGGGCTACACCTTC
TRBV5-4	.	.	TRBJ1-6	CASSLEGGGSPFHF	TGTGCCAGCAGCTTGGAAGGGGGGGGTTCACCCTTCCACTTT
TRBV9	TRBD1	.	TRBJ2-1	CASSVDDRGHNEQFF	TGTGCCAGCAGCGTAGATGACAGGGGGCACAATGAGCAGTTCTTC
TRBV7-7	.	.	TRBJ2-1	CASSQYISSYNEQFF	TGTGCTAGCAGCCAATATATTAGCTCCTACAATGAGCAGTTCTTC
TRBV9	.	.	TRBJ1-1	CASSPRGGFGAFF	TGTGCCAGCAGCCCCCGGGGGGGGTTTGGAGCTTTCTTT
TRBV24-1	TRBD2	.	TRBJ2-1	CATSDPKAGGNRNEQFF	TGTGCCACCAGTGATCCAAAAGCGGGGGGGAATCGTAATGAGCAGTTCTTC
TRBV7-3	.	.	TRBJ2-1	CASSLTLLDEQFF	TGTGCCAGCAGCTTAACATTACTCGATGAGCAGTTCTTC
TRBV9	.	.	TRBJ1-3	CASSGGSSGNTIYF	TGTGCCAGCAGCGGCGGTAGCTCTGGAAACACCATATATTTT
TRBV5-4	TRBD2	.	TRBJ2-1	CASSPGGNEQFF	TGTGCCAGCAGCCCGGGGGGAAATGAGCAGTTCTTC
TRBV6-1	TRBD1	.	TRBJ2-7	CASSEIQGQGTLKYF	TGTGCCAGCAGTGAAATCCAGGGACAGGGTACCCTGAAGTACTTC
TRBV6-6	TRBD1	.	TRBJ2-7	CASSPGQIYEQYF	TGTGCCAGCAGCCCGGGACAGATCTACGAGCAGTACTTC